Listed here are 10 T cell receptor beta chains from one sample, sequenced in a study of technical replicates of blood from a handful of donors. Only in-frame clones appear in the TCRdb table, and some are missing; sequencing was by immunoSEQ multiplex PCR. The sample records over 50,000 clones, around 86% being singletons. The material sequenced was PBMCs. The source of these receptors is a human donor in good health. Some clones in this sample may be carry-over from other donors' samples.

This chain uses TRBV19 with TRBJ1-6, with D possibly being TRBD1 (5 bases). Trimming took off 2 bases at V and 6 bases at J, with 8 bases between the two ends. CDR1 is LNHDA, CDR2 SQIVND, per germline (reference sequence). The CDR3 spans 14 residues. CDR3 nucleotide sequence: TGTGCCAGTAGTATACAGGGTCCTAATTCACCCCTCCACTTT. It yields the protein CASSIQGPNSPLHF.

This clone was observed a handful of times. The V and J genes are TRBV27 and TRBJ2-1; a weak D match, TRBD1 (6 bases). This CDR3 is built from 16 residues. Germline lookup yields CDR1 MNHEY and CDR2 SMNVEV (reference sequence). The V end was cut by 2 bases, the J end by 10 bases, with 21 bases between. CDR3: CASSLDSRTAPSEQFF. The DNA of the CDR3 is TGTGCCAGCAGTTTAGACTCCCGGACAGCGCCCTCGGAGCAGTTCTTC.

This rearrangement joins TRBV4-3 to TRBJ1-1; 7 bases match TRBD1. The CDR3 totals 15 residues. The ends lost 0 bases at V and 11 bases at J; junction bases unmatched: 12. Germline V gives CDR1 LGHNA, CDR2 YSLEER. The CDR3 sequence: CASSQDPGQVAGAFF. CDR3 nucleotides: TGCGCCAGCAGCCAAGACCCCGGACAGGTCGCTGGGGCTTTCTTT.

This clone was seen only a few times. This chain uses TRBV6-6 with TRBJ2-3, with TRBD1 as a possible D gene (5 bases). The V and J ends lost 6 bases and 13 bases respectively, with 14 bases between them. The V gene's germline CDR1 is MNHNY and CDR2 SVGAGI (reference sequence). The CDR3 is 11 residues long. The CDR3: CASRTGPREYF. CDR3 sequence (DNA): TGTGCCAGCAGGACCGGGCCCAGGGAGTATTTT.

The rearrangement uses TRBV25-1 and TRBJ2-7, with a tentative D call TRBD1 (5 bases). Germline-derived CDR1 and CDR2 are MGHDK and SYGVNS. With 11 bases removed from V and 5 bases from J, the gap between germline ends came to 16 bases. This CDR3 is 12 amino acids long. DNA of the CDR3: TGTGCCGCGGAAAGGGGTCGGGACGAGCAGTACTTC. Translating gives CAAERGRDEQYF.

The gene calls are TRBV12-5 and TRBJ1-1; D call uncertain. The V and J ends lost 3 bases and 0 bases respectively, with 8 bases between them. Germline CDR1 LGHNT, CDR2 FRNRAP. The length of the CDR3 is 14 residues. As DNA, the CDR3 is TGTGCTAGTGGTTTTGACGGGTTGAACACTGAAGCTTTCTTT. This codes for CASGFDGLNTEAFF.

The chain carries TRBV25-1 and TRBJ1-3, with D maybe TRBD1 (6 bases). V dropped 5 bases and J dropped 0 bases, with 17 bases sitting between them. The CDR3 runs 17 residues. Germline V gene lookup returns CDR1 MGHDK and CDR2 SYGVNS. Here the CDR3 reads CASSPLDSLSSGNTIYF. The CDR3 DNA reads as TGTGCCAGCAGTCCACTGGACAGTCTGAGCTCTGGAAACACCATATATTTT.

The CDR3 DNA is TGTGCCAGCAGTCCCATTCCGGGACAGTTTCAGCCCCAGCATTTT. Translated, it gives CASSPIPGQFQPQHF. The genes are TRBV27 and TRBJ1-5; 7 bases are shared with TRBD1. This CDR3 is built from 15 residues. CDR1 and CDR2 (germline): MNHEY, SMNVEV (reference sequence). V shed 5 bases, J shed 6 bases, and the junction held 10 bases outside the gene matches.

This rearrangement joins TRBV5-5 to TRBJ2-3, with D perhaps TRBD2 (8 bases). The CDR3 runs 19 residues. V was trimmed by 4 bases and J by 0 bases, leaving 24 bases between them. The germline V gene encodes CDR1 SGHKS and CDR2 YYEKEE (reference sequence). As DNA, the CDR3 is TGTGCCAGCAGCCTCGGGGACAGCGGGGGACCTTCTAGCACAGATACGCAGTATTTT. This encodes CASSLGDSGGPSSTDTQYF.

The rearrangement uses TRBV5-1 and TRBJ2-2; maybe TRBD2 (6 bases). V shed 4 bases and J shed 5 bases, with 18 bases lying between them. Looked up from germline, CDR1 is SGHRS and CDR2 is YFSETQ. CDR3 size: 16 residues. CDR3 nucleotides: TGCGCCAGCAGCCCCGGGGGAAAAGATAGGACCGGGGAGCTGTTTTTT. Translating it yields CASSPGGKDRTGELFF.